Following are 6 T cell receptor beta chains from one sample sequenced in a study of Tregs in tolerant kidney transplant recipients. The method was immunoSEQ multiplex PCR; TCRdb's version includes in-frame clones alone and lacks a portion of them. The table includes under 95,000 clones, 91% detected once. This specimen was Tregs from blood, taken before the transplant. These receptors all come from a human donor who received a combined kidney and bone marrow transplant.

The rearrangement joins TRBV28 to TRBJ2-1; 7 bases are a match to TRBD2. Trimming took 3 bases from V and 4 from J; bases not matched to a gene: 15. The CDR3 consists of 18 residues. The germline V gene has CDR1 MDHEN and CDR2 SYDVKM. The CDR3 sequence is CASSFVAGRAGLYNEQFF. The CDR3, as DNA: TGTGCCAGCAGTTTTGTGGCAGGGAGAGCGGGACTATACAATGAGCAGTTCTTC.

The gene calls are TRBV28 and TRBJ1-2; TRBD1 matches 12 bases. The length of the CDR3 is 16 residues. V lost 5 bases, J lost 5 bases, and 9 bases stayed unmatched. Germline CDR1 reads MDHEN; CDR2 reads SYDVKM. The DNA of the CDR3 is TGTGCCAGCAGTCGCCCGGGACAGGGGGCCTCTTATGGCTACACCTTC. This codes for CASSRPGQGASYGYTF.

The V and J genes are TRBV27 and TRBJ1-2; no clear D gene. The V end was cut by 3 bases, the J end by 5 bases, with 7 bases between. Germline values: CDR1 MNHEY, CDR2 SMNVEV (reference sequence). The CDR3 runs to 12 residues. The CDR3 DNA follows: TGTGCCAGCAGTTTGTCGGGATATGGCTACACCTTC. Translated: CASSLSGYGYTF.

The genes are TRBV28 and TRBJ2-5; perhaps TRBD1 as D (6 bases). Germline V CDR1 and CDR2: MDHEN, SYDVKM. V lost 4 bases and J 3 bases, leaving 15 bases between the germline ends. This CDR3 has 15 residues. The CDR3 spells CASSSNREKEETQYF. DNA for the CDR3: TGTGCCAGCAGTTCAAACAGGGAGAAGGAAGAGACCCAGTACTTC. The variable domain in full, completed from reference TRBV28 and TRBJ2-5, reads DVKVTQSSRYLVKRTGEKVFLECVQDMDHENMFWYRQDPGLGLRLIYFSYDVKMKEKGDIPEGYSVSREKKERFSLILESASTNQTSMYLCASSSNREKEETQYFGPGTRLLVL.

The genes are TRBV9 and TRBJ2-3; 11 bases are shared with TRBD2. The CDR3 is made up of 20 amino acids. Germline values: CDR1 SGDLS, CDR2 YYNGEE. With V trimmed by 4 bases and J by 2 bases, 18 bases remained unmatched. The CDR3 sequence: CASSPGGLSGRAGDTDTQYF. CDR3 in DNA: TGTGCCAGCAGCCCCGGGGGACTTAGCGGGAGGGCCGGGGACACAGATACGCAGTATTTT.

The V and J genes are TRBV27 and TRBJ2-4; D not resolved. Germline CDR1 MNHEY, CDR2 SMNVEV (reference sequence). The V and J ends lost 7 bases and 0 bases respectively, with 13 bases between them. The CDR3 runs to 15 residues. For the CDR3, the DNA is TGTGCCAGCACCCCCACCGTTCTAGCCAAAAACATTCAGTACTTC. Its translation is CASTPTVLAKNIQYF.